A selection of T cell receptor beta chains follows, all from one sample in a study of PD-1 blockade in classical Hodgkin lymphoma. The assay was immunoSEQ multiplex PCR, and TCRdb's table has in-frame clones only and misses some. Altogether about 33,000 clones are present, 65% to 80% being singletons, with the ten largest covering roughly 4%. Sequencing was performed on peripheral blood mononuclear cells (PBMCs), taken before the fourth cycle of nivolumab. Every receptor here comes from a human donor with classical Hodgkin lymphoma. The conserved cysteine and the conserved F or W are not part of the CDR3 here. A D gene is named only where the DNA matches it firmly.

V gene	D gene	J gene	CDR3 protein
TRBV30	TRBD2	TRBJ2-1	AWSISLAGRNNEQF
TRBV27	NA	TRBJ1-1	ASSPFRLNTEAF
TRBV15	TRBD1	TRBJ2-1	ATSRHRGSYNEQF
TRBV6-1	TRBD2	TRBJ2-7	ASSESGAYEQY
TRBV5-6	NA	TRBJ2-7	ASSLGNNYEQY
TRBV30	TRBD2	TRBJ2-3	AWSRKGLAGGTQY
TRBV9	NA	TRBJ2-6	ASSDKWGARSGANVLT
TRBV27	NA	TRBJ1-1	ASTTTGPGTEAF
TRBV7-8	NA	TRBJ2-7	ASSLATEYEQY
TRBV18	NA	TRBJ2-3	ASSPGTDTQY
TRBV25-1	NA	TRBJ2-1	ASTDYHEQF
TRBV2	TRBD2	TRBJ2-3	ASKDSGSRPDTQY
TRBV10-3	TRBD1	TRBJ2-5	AISEAETGVMETQY
TRBV9	NA	TRBJ2-2	ASTKNTGELF
TRBV7-9	NA	TRBJ2-3	ASSQERDTQY
TRBV19	TRBD2	TRBJ2-1	ATIEGGVYNEQF
TRBV28	TRBD1	TRBJ2-1	ASSLVTGGNGPYNEQF
TRBV6-1	NA	TRBJ2-6	ASSAFQGVGANVLT
TRBV4-2	TRBD2	TRBJ2-3	ASSQEAGGLRFTDTQY
TRBV28	NA	TRBJ1-1	ASSFTGYDTEAF
TRBV30	NA	TRBJ2-7	AWSVSYEQY